This paragraph covers one TCR beta chain sequence. Its antigen is unknown. The data were taken from a study of chemoradiotherapy in HPV16-positive cancers. Across the whole study: Candidate HPV-specific T-cell clones and common TCR motifs came from functional assays in a couple of HPV16-positive patients.

V was shortened by 5 bases and J by 11 bases, with 15 bases between the two germline ends. The CDR3 covers 12 residues. Germline V gives CDR1 SNHLY, CDR2 FYNNEI. Points from the study as a whole: Functional assays defining HPV-specific T cells used only a couple of HPV16-positive patients. During treatment, candidate HPV-specific clones and E7-related motifs expanded in tumor. In HPV16-positive patients, HPV-responsive T-cell expansion tracked better recurrence-free survival.

The table came from immunoSEQ multiplex PCR; TCRdb's copy has only in-frame clones and leaves some out. The repertoire has some 16,000 clones, around 80% of them found once; the top ten carry more than 9.5%. Sampling was carried out from a patient who underwent chemoradiotherapy. The TCR sequence derives from a human donor with HPV-associated anogenital cancer. This chain connects TRBV2 to TRBJ1-1, with TRBD1 as a possible D gene (6 bases). DNA of the CDR3: TGTGCCAGCAGTAACGAACAGGGAGGTGCTTTCTTT. Its translation: CASSNEQGGAFF. Drawing the rest from reference TRBV2 and TRBJ1-1, the complete variable domain is EPEVTQTPSHQVTQMGQEVILRCVPISNHLYFYWYRQILGQKVEFLVSFYNNEISEKSEIFDDQFSVERPDGSNFTLKIRSTKLEDSAMYFCASSNEQGGAFFGQGTRLTVV.